One T cell receptor (beta chain) is described in this entry. Its specific antigen is unknown. No base quality information exists; no much larger clone differs at one position. The donors were 40 or so Caucasian individuals from Russia, aged about 6 to 100 years, who were systemically healthy. About 10 milliliters of peripheral blood were collected from each donor into EDTA-treated Vacutainer tubes. Ficoll-Paque density-gradient centrifugation was used to isolate PBMCs, with at least 7 million obtained per sample. Total RNA was extracted from PBMCs with Trizol reagent, with at least 5.5 micrograms obtained per sample. For every donor, flow cytometry on a PBMC aliquot measured the percentage of naive CD45RAhigh/CD27high T cells. Library method: 5' RACE. The instrument given in TCRdb is Illumina HiSeq 2500. A second about 6 to 11 cycle PCR used a sample-barcoded 5' primer and a J-beta primer mix. A template-switch 5' adaptor carrying 12 random nucleotides introduced a unique molecular identifier onto each TCR beta cDNA molecule. Each sample yielded at least 2.5 million CDR3-containing paired-end reads. First-strand cDNA was synthesized from all RNA with the Mint cDNA synthesis kit, primed by a TRBC-specific oligonucleotide. All cDNA was treated with uracil-DNA glycosylase and then went through a first 18-cycle PCR with the universal primers M1SS and BC2_uni_R. On the study's bioinformatics: Normalization of each sample was performed by random selection of 1 million high-quality reads, each carrying a distinct molecular identifier. Reads with shared molecular identifiers were discarded instead of being binned into consensus sequences. MiTCR, run with a Q25 quality threshold and the strictest error-elimination algorithm, handled CDR3 identification, clonotype clustering and error correction. A nonparametric unseen species model with Euler transformation was used to estimate lower-bound total TCR beta diversity. TCRdb applied fastp at Q25 and MiXCR to the public reads, then kept only in-frame beta chains. Each record represents a unique CDR3 protein, reported with the most common genes and DNA among its rows. TCRdb, not the original authors, processed these V and J calls. The sample yields approximately 690,000 distinct CDR3 sequences; roughly 50% were counted once. The ten top clones hold around 37% of the sample.

The data derive from a study of blood T cells in healthy people across ages (dated by TCRdb to the mid-2010s). Describing the broader study: In model experiments, roughly one uniquely barcoded TCR beta cDNA molecule per two T cells was captured by template switching. To track age-related changes in TCR beta repertoire diversity, the study relied on deep sequencing normalized with unique cDNA molecular identifiers. The donors were split into four age groups: young (average around 15 years), middle-aged (39), aged (more than 55) and long-lived (approximately 80). To avoid experimental bias, donors of different ages were distributed randomly across sequencing lanes. Two additional independent replicas of 1 million unique cDNA reads from the same blood draw were analyzed for two donors (one aged 18 to 30 and one aged 80 or older).

Counted from cysteine to phenylalanine, this CDR3 has 18 amino acids. Only the CDR3 portion is preserved as DNA: 54 bases, with reading frame beginning at the first base. In the germline V gene (reference sequence), CDR1 corresponds to LGHDT and CDR2 to YNNKEL. V ends up 1 base short and J 7 bases short, with an unmatched junction base count of 12. Paper-wide results and their limitations: Estimates of total diversity from one million sequenced T cells were regarded as lower bounds and underestimates. The percentage of naive T cells measured by flow cytometry correlated strongly with observed TCR beta diversity. Because donor CMV infection status was unknown, age-related changes in expanded clonotypes were potentially confounded. Compared with the aged group, the long-lived group had more naive CD4+ T cells, fewer expanded clones and increased TCR diversity, a pattern suggesting age selection. Observed TCR beta diversity per million T cells fell roughly linearly with age, and a significant reduction was already apparent by age about 38. Since profiling was done on bulk unsorted PBMCs, naive and antigen-experienced compartments could not be conclusively compared.

The sequence links TRBV3-1 to TRBJ2-1, and 11 junctional nucleotides match TRBD2. The sample comprised blood. This receptor was identified in a man aged 55 to 70 in good health. The DNA sequence is as follows: TGTGCCAGCAGCCAAGCCCTAGCGGGGGGCCATATAGTAAATGAGCAGTTCTTC. It codes for CASSQALAGGHIVNEQFF.